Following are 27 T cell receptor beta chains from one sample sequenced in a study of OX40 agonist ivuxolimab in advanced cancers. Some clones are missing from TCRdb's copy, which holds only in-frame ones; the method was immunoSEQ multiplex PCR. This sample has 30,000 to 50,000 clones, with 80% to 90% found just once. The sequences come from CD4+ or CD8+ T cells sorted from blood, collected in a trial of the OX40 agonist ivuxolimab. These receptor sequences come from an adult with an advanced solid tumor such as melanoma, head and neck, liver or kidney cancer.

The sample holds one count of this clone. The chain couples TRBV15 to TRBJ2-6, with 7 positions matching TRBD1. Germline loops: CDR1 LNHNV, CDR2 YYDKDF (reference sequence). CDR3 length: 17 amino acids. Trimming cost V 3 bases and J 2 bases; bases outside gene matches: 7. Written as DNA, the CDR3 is TGTGCCACCAGCAGGTACTCCGGGACAGCTGGGGCCAACGTCCTGACTTTC. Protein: CATSRYSGTAGANVLTF. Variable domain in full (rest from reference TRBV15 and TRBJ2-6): DAMVIQNPRYQVTQFGKPVTLSCSQTLNHNVMYWYQQKSSQAPKLLFHYYDKDFNNEADTPDNFQSRRPNTSFCFLDIRSPGLGDTAMYLCATSRYSGTAGANVLTFGAGSRLTVL.

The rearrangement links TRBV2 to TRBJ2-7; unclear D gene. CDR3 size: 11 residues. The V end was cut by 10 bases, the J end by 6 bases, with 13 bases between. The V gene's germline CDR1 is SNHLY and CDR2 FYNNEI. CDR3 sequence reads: CAINPGSEQYF. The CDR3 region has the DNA TGTGCCATTAACCCCGGGTCCGAGCAGTACTTC.

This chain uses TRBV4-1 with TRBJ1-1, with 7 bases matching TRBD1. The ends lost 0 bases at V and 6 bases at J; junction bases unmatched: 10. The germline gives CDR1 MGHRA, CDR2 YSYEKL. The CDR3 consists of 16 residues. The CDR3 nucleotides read TGCGCCAGCAGCCAAGATCGGATGACAGGGATGTCTGAAGCTTTCTTT. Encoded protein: CASSQDRMTGMSEAFF.

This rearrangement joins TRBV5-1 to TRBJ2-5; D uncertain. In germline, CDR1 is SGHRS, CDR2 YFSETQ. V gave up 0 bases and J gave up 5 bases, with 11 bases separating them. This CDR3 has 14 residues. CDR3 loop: CASSLADQVETQYF. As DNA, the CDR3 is TGCGCCAGCAGCTTGGCCGATCAGGTGGAGACCCAGTACTTC. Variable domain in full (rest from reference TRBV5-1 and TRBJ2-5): KAGVTQTPRYLIKTRGQQVTLSCSPISGHRSVSWYQQTPGQGLQFLFEYFSETQRNKGNFPGRFSGRQFSNSRSEMNVSTLELGDSALYLCASSLADQVETQYFGPGTRLLVL.

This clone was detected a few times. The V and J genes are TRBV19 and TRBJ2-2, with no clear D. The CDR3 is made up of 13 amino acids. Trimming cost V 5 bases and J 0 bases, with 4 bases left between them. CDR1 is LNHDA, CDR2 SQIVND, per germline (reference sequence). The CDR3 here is CASSSTNTGELFF. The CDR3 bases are TGTGCCAGTAGTTCTACGAACACCGGGGAGCTGTTTTTT.

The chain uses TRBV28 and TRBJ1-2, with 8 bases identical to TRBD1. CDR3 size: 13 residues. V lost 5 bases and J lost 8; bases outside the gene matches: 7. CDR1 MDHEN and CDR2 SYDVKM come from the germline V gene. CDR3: CASSNQGARGYTF. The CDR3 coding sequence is TGTGCCAGCAGTAACCAGGGGGCGCGAGGCTACACCTTC.

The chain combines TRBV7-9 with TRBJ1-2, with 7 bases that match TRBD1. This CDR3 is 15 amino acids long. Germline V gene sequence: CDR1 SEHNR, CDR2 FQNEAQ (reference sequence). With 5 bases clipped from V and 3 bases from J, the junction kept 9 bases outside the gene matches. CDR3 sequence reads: CASSTRSTGDYGYTF. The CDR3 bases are TGTGCCAGCAGCACCCGATCCACAGGGGACTATGGCTACACCTTC.

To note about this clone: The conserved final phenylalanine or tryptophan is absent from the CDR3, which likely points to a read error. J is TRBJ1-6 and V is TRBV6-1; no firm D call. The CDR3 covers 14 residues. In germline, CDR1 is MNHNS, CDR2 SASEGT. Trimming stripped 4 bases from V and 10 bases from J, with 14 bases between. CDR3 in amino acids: CASSVGVVDSPLHL. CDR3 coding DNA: TGTGCCAGCAGTGTTGGTGTAGTTGACTCACCCCTCCACCTT.

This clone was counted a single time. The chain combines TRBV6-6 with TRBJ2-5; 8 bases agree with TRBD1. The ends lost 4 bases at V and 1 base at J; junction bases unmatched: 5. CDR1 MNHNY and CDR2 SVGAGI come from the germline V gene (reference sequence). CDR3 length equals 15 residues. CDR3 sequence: CASSFKDRGQETQYF. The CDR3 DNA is TGTGCCAGCAGTTTCAAAGACAGGGGCCAAGAGACCCAGTACTTC.

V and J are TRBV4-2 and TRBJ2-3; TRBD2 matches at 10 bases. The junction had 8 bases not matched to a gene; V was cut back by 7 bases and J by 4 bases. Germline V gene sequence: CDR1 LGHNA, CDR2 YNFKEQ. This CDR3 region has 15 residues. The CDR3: CASKPGLASSDTQYF. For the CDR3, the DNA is TGTGCCAGCAAACCGGGACTAGCGTCGTCAGATACGCAGTATTTT.

The CDR3: CASSPRESGYTF. For the CDR3, the DNA is TGCGCCAGCAGCCCCCGGGAAAGTGGCTACACCTTC. The chain is built from TRBV5-1 and TRBJ1-2; no clear D gene. The CDR3 has 12 amino acids. The ends were cut back, 4 bases at V and 7 bases at J, with 11 bases in the middle. The V gene's germline CDR1 is SGHRS and CDR2 YFSETQ.

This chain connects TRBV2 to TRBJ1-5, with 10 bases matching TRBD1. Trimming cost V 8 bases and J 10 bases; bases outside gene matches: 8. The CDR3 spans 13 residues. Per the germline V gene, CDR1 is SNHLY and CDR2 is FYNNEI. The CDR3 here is CASGDRGPPPQHF. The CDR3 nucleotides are TGTGCCAGCGGAGACAGGGGGCCGCCCCCCCAGCATTTT.

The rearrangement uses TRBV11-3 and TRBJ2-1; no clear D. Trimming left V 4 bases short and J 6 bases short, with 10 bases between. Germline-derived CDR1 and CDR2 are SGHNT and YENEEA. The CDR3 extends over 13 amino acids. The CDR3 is CASSSPGLNEQFF. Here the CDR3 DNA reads TGTGCCAGCAGCTCCCCCGGGCTCAATGAGCAGTTCTTC.

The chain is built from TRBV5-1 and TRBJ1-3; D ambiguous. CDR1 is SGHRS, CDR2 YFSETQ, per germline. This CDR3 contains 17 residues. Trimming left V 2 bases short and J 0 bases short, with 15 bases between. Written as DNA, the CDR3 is TGCGCCAGCAGCTTTCCTTCGAGCGACTACTCTGGAAACACCATATATTTT. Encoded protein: CASSFPSSDYSGNTIYF.

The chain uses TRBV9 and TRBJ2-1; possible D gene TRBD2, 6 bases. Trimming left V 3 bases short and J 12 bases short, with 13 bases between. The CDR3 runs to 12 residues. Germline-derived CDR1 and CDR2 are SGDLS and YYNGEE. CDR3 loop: CASSGETSRQFF. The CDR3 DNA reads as TGTGCCAGCAGCGGAGAAACTAGCCGGCAGTTCTTC.

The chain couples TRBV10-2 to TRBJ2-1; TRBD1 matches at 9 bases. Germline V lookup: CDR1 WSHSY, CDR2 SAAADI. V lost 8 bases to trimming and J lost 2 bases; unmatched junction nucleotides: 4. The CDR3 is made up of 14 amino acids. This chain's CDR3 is CASVWTGAYNEQFF. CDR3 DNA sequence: TGCGCCAGCGTCTGGACAGGGGCCTACAATGAGCAGTTCTTC.

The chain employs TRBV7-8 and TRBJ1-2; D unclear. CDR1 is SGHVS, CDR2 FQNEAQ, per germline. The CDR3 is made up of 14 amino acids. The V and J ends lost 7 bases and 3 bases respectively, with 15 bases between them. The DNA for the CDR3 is TGTGCCAGCACCCCAGGACCTGGAGACTATGGCTACACCTTC. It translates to CASTPGPGDYGYTF.

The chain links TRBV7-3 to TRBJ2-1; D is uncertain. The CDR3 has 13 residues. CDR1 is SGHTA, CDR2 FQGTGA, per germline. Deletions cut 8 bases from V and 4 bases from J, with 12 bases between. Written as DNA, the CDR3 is TGTGCCAGCTCTACTGCGAGTTACAATGAGCAGTTCTTC. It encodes CASSTASYNEQFF.

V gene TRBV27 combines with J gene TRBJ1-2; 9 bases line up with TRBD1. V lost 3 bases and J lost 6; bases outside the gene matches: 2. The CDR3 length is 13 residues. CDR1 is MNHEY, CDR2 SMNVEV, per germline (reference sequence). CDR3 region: CASSLTGGDGYTF. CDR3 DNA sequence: TGTGCCAGCAGTTTGACAGGGGGGGATGGCTACACCTTC.

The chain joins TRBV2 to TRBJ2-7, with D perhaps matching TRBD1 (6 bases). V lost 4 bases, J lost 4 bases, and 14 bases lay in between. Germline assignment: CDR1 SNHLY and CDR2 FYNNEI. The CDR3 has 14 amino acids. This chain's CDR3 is CASSVQTGYYEQYF. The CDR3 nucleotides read TGTGCCAGCAGTGTCCAGACAGGTTATTACGAGCAGTACTTC. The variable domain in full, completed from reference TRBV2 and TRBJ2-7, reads EPEVTQTPSHQVTQMGQEVILRCVPISNHLYFYWYRQILGQKVEFLVSFYNNEISEKSEIFDDQFSVERPDGSNFTLKIRSTKLEDSAMYFCASSVQTGYYEQYFGPGTRLTVT.

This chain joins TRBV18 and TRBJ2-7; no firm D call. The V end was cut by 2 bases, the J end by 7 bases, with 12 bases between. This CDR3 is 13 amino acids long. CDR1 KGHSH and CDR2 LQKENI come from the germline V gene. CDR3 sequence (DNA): TGTGCCAGCTCACCAGGGCGGTTCCGGGAGCAGTACTTC. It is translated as CASSPGRFREQYF. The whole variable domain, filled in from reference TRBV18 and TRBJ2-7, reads NAGVMQNPRHLVRRRGQEARLRCSPMKGHSHVYWYRQLPEEGLKFMVYLQKENIIDESGMPKERFSAEFPKEGPSILRIQQVVRGDSAAYFCASSPGRFREQYFGPGTRLTVT.

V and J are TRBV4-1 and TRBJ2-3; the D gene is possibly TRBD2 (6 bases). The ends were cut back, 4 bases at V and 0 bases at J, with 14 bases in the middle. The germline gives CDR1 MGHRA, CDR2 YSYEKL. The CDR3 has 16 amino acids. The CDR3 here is CASSRQERVSTDTQYF. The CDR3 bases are TGCGCCAGCAGCCGCCAAGAGCGGGTCAGCACAGATACGCAGTATTTT.

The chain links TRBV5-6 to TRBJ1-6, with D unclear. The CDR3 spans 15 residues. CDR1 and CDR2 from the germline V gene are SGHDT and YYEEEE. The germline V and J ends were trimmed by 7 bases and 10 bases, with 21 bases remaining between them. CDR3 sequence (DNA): TGTGCCAGCCAATACCTTGGGTCCCAAGGATCACCCCTCCACTTT. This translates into CASQYLGSQGSPLHF.

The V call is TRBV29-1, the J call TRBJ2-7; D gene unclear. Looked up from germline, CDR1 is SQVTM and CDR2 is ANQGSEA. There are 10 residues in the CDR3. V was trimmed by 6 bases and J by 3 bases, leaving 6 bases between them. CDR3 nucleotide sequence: TGCAGCGTCAGCGACTACGAGCAGTACTTC. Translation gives CSVSDYEQYF.

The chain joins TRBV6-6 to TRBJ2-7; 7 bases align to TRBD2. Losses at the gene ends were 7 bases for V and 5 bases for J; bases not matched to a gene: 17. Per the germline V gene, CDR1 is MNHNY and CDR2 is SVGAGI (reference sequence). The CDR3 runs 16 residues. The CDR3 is CASIGVGGNAYDEQYF. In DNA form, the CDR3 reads TGTGCCAGCATCGGGGTGGGGGGGAACGCGTACGACGAGCAGTACTTC.

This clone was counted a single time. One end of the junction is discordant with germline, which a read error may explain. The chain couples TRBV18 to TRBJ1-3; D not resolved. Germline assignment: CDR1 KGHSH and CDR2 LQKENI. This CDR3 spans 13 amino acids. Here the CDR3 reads CASSPTQGNPIYF. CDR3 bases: TGTGCCAGCTCACCGACCCAAGGAAACCCCATATATTTT.

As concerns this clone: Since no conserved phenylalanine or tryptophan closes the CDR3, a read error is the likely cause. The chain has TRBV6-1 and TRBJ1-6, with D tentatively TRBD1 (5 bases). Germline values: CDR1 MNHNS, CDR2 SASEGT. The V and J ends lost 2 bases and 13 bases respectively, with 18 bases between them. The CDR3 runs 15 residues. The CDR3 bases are TGTGCCAGCAGTGAACCGGGGCAGGGATGGATTCCCCTCCACCTT. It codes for CASSEPGQGWIPLHL.